The next 12 T cell receptor beta chains were all read from a single sample in a study of T cells in localized non-small cell lung cancer. Repertoires were generated with immunoSEQ multiplex PCR, while TCRdb's copy carries only in-frame clones and drops some. This table holds more than 100,000 clones, roughly nine tenths found once. Source: peripheral blood, taken before any cancer treatment. The receptors were gathered from an older female donor with stage I lung adenocarcinoma.

For the CDR3, the DNA is TGTGCCAGCAGCTTACGACGGACTAGCGGGTACGAGCAGTACTTC. Protein sequence: CASSLRRTSGYEQYF. This chain links TRBV11-2 with TRBJ2-7; 11 bases fit TRBD2. CDR3 length: 15 amino acids. Trimming cost V 2 bases and J 4 bases; bases outside gene matches: 4. The germline V gene encodes CDR1 SGHAT and CDR2 FQNNGV.

The chain couples TRBV28 to TRBJ2-1; a possible D gene is TRBD1 (5 bases). The germline V gene has CDR1 MDHEN and CDR2 SYDVKM. The CDR3 is made up of 15 amino acids. Trimming removed 2 bases from V and 2 bases from J, with 10 bases in between. CDR3 bases: TGTGCCAGCAGTTTAAGGGGTACACCCTACAATGAGCAGTTCTTC. Its translation: CASSLRGTPYNEQFF.

V usage is TRBV5-1 and J usage is TRBJ2-1, with D unresolved. The CDR3 runs to 15 residues. CDR1 and CDR2 (germline): SGHRS, YFSETQ. Deletions cut 3 bases from V and 6 bases from J, with 16 bases between. This chain's CDR3 is CASSWLVFSGNEQFF. CDR3 bases: TGCGCCAGCAGCTGGTTGGTTTTCTCGGGCAATGAGCAGTTCTTC.

The chain couples TRBV5-1 to TRBJ2-5, with 14 bases fitting TRBD2. Germline trimming cut 2 bases from V and 4 bases from J; bases unmatched to any gene: 4. The CDR3 length is 16 residues. Germline CDR1 is SGHRS and CDR2 is YFSETQ. The CDR3 region has the DNA TGCGCCAGCAGCTTCGGGACTAGCGGGAGTGGAGAGACCCAGTACTTC. This codes for CASSFGTSGSGETQYF.

This chain joins TRBV5-1 and TRBJ2-7, with no clear D. V was clipped by 2 bases and J by 3 bases, with 6 bases between them. Looked up from germline, CDR1 is SGHRS and CDR2 is YFSETQ. This CDR3 is 12 amino acids long. The CDR3 reads CASSFSSYEQYF. The DNA of the CDR3 is TGCGCCAGCAGCTTTTCGAGCTACGAGCAGTACTTC.

J is TRBJ2-5 and V is TRBV7-7; D may be TRBD2 (5 bases). Trimming pared 5 bases from V and 5 bases from J, leaving 12 bases between. Germline V gene data show CDR1 as SSHAT and CDR2 as FNYEAQ (reference sequence). This CDR3 comprises 13 residues. The CDR3 DNA reads as TGTGCCAGCAGCCCGCTTAGCGCCGAGACCCAGTACTTC. It codes for CASSPLSAETQYF.

This chain joins TRBV5-1 and TRBJ2-2, with D possibly being TRBD2 (5 bases). The CDR3 is made up of 14 amino acids. Germline V lookup: CDR1 SGHRS, CDR2 YFSETQ. Trimming took 4 bases from V and 4 from J, leaving 11 bases between them. The CDR3 is CASSPEGGTGELFF. The DNA of the CDR3 is TGCGCCAGCAGCCCCGAAGGAGGCACCGGGGAGCTGTTTTTT. Based on the CDR3 plus reference TRBV5-1 and TRBJ2-2, the full variable domain is KAGVTQTPRYLIKTRGQQVTLSCSPISGHRSVSWYQQTPGQGLQFLFEYFSETQRNKGNFPGRFSGRQFSNSRSEMNVSTLELGDSALYLCASSPEGGTGELFFGEGSRLTVL.

The CDR3 DNA reads as TGCGCCAGCAGTTTGACACACGGAAGCGCCGGGGAGCTGTTTTTT. Amino acids: CASSLTHGSAGELFF. The chain is built from TRBV5-1 and TRBJ2-2; unclear D gene. V lost 5 bases, J lost 6 bases, and 17 bases lay in between. The CDR3 has 15 amino acids. Germline V gives CDR1 SGHRS, CDR2 YFSETQ.

The rearrangement uses TRBV5-1 and TRBJ2-2; 8 nucleotides line up with TRBD2. The CDR3 is made up of 16 amino acids. Per the germline V gene, CDR1 is SGHRS and CDR2 is YFSETQ. The trim removed 4 bases at V and 5 bases at J, leaving 10 bases unmatched. CDR3 protein: CASSPGRVAGTGELFF. DNA of the CDR3: TGCGCCAGCAGCCCCGGAAGAGTAGCGGGAACCGGGGAGCTGTTTTTT.

The rearrangement uses TRBV2 and TRBJ1-4; TRBD1 matches at 10 bases. This CDR3 spans 14 amino acids. Germline lookup yields CDR1 SNHLY and CDR2 FYNNEI. The junction had 0 bases not matched to a gene; V was cut back by 4 bases and J by 4 bases. The CDR3 here is CASSGDRGNEKLFF. DNA of the CDR3: TGTGCCAGCAGTGGGGACAGGGGTAATGAAAAACTGTTTTTT.

The CDR3 protein is CASSLVFFDAEAFF. DNA of the CDR3: TGCGCCAGCAGCTTGGTATTTTTTGACGCTGAAGCTTTCTTT. The gene calls are TRBV5-1 and TRBJ1-1; D is unresolved. Trimming took 0 bases from V and 6 from J, leaving 12 bases between them. Germline CDR1 is SGHRS and CDR2 is YFSETQ. CDR3 size: 14 residues.

This clone has just one count. The J gene is TRBJ2-5, the V gene TRBV14; no clear D. This CDR3 has 17 amino acids. Trimming took 0 bases from V and 4 from J, leaving 18 bases between them. Germline values: CDR1 SGHDN, CDR2 FVKESK. CDR3 amino acids: CASSQDLQMRRPETQYF. CDR3 in DNA: TGTGCCAGCAGCCAAGATCTTCAGATGAGGCGTCCAGAGACCCAGTACTTC. Full variable domain (outside the CDR3, taken from reference TRBV14 and TRBJ2-5): EAGVTQFPSHSVIEKGQTVTLRCDPISGHDNLYWYRRVMGKEIKFLLHFVKESKQDESGMPNNRFLAERTGGTYSTLKVQPAELEDSGVYFCASSQDLQMRRPETQYFGPGTRLLVL.